The 9 T cell receptor beta chains given below trace back to one sample, sequenced in a study of shared clonotypes between healthy human individuals. Clones were sequenced by immunoSEQ multiplex PCR, and TCRdb holds only the in-frame ones, with some missing. The sample lists roughly 1 million clones, around 75% occurring once. The sequencing sample was made of memory CD4+ T cells sorted from blood. Documented subset: CD45RA-negative fraction. All receptors come from a man younger than 30 in good health.

The V call is TRBV30, the J call TRBJ1-2, with D perhaps TRBD1 (5 bases). The V gene's germline CDR1 is GTSNPN and CDR2 SVGIG (reference sequence). The CDR3 spans 11 residues. V was cut by 0 bases and J by 8 bases, with 7 bases left in between. In nucleotides, the CDR3 is TGTGCCTGGAGTGTTGGGGCCGGCTACACCTTC. Its protein product is CAWSVGAGYTF.

The rearrangement joins TRBV7-8 to TRBJ1-6, with D unresolved. This CDR3 comprises 14 residues. The ends were cut back, 2 bases at V and 5 bases at J, with 7 bases in the middle. The germline V gene encodes CDR1 SGHVS and CDR2 FQNEAQ. The CDR3 coding sequence is TGTGCCAGCAGCTTATGGTGGGATAATTCACCCCTCCACTTT. Protein sequence: CASSLWWDNSPLHF. Full variable domain (outside the CDR3, taken from reference TRBV7-8 and TRBJ1-6): GAGVSQSPRYKVAKRGQDVALRCDPISGHVSLFWYQQALGQGPEFLTYFQNEAQLDKSGLPSDRFFAERPEGSVSTLKIQRTQQEDSAVYLCASSLWWDNSPLHFGNGTRLTVT.

Remarks on this clone: In the same sample, other DNA sequences code for this CDR3. The chain carries TRBV5-4 and TRBJ2-5; D is uncertain. From germline, CDR1 is SGHNT and CDR2 YYREEE (reference sequence). V was trimmed by 4 bases and J by 2 bases, leaving 9 bases between them. The CDR3 contains 13 residues. CDR3 nucleotide sequence: TGTGCCAGCAGCCCGGGCTCTCAAGAGACCCAGTACTTC. Translating gives CASSPGSQETQYF.

This clone was counted once. The chain carries TRBV20-1 and TRBJ1-1, with D uncertain. Germline V gene lookup returns CDR1 DFQATT and CDR2 SNEGSKA (reference sequence). The CDR3 is 11 residues long. As DNA, the CDR3 is TGCAGGGCCGAAGGTGGGACTGAAGCTTTCTTT. Amino acid sequence: CRAEGGTEAFF.

CDR3 sequence reads: CASSFGQNTEAFF. DNA of the CDR3: TGTGCCAGCAGCTTTGGGCAGAACACTGAAGCTTTCTTT. The genes are TRBV5-5 and TRBJ1-1; no definite D call. There are 13 residues in the CDR3. With 2 bases removed from V and 1 base from J, the gap between germline ends came to 6 bases. CDR1 is SGHKS and CDR2 is YYEKEE in the germline V gene (reference sequence).

The chain combines TRBV15 with TRBJ2-3; 10 nucleotides align to TRBD1. After removal of 3 bases from V and 5 bases from J, the junction contained 2 bases not matched to a gene. The germline V gene encodes CDR1 LNHNV and CDR2 YYDKDF (reference sequence). This CDR3 is 14 amino acids long. CDR3 in DNA: TGTGCCACCAGCAGGGACAGGGGGGTAGATACGCAGTATTTT. Amino acid sequence: CATSRDRGVDTQYF. Looking up the rest from reference TRBV15 and TRBJ2-3 gives the full variable domain: DAMVIQNPRYQVTQFGKPVTLSCSQTLNHNVMYWYQQKSSQAPKLLFHYYDKDFNNEADTPDNFQSRRPNTSFCFLDIRSPGLGDTAMYLCATSRDRGVDTQYFGPGTRLTVL.

This sequence joins TRBV18 and TRBJ2-3; TRBD2 agrees at 10 bases. The CDR3 length is 17 residues. J was trimmed by 4 bases and V by 4 bases; bases with no gene match: 11. Germline assignment: CDR1 KGHSH and CDR2 LQKENI. CDR3 nucleotides: TGTGCCAGCTCACTTGCGGCTAGCGGGAGCGGGGCAGATACGCAGTATTTT. It encodes CASSLAASGSGADTQYF.

V gene TRBV5-4 combines with J gene TRBJ1-1; 7 nucleotides match TRBD1. V was clipped by 2 bases and J by 1 base; unmatched bases: 5. CDR3 length equals 15 residues. Germline V lookup: CDR1 SGHNT, CDR2 YYREEE (reference sequence). CDR3 loop: CASSLQGRRNTEAFF. DNA of the CDR3: TGTGCCAGCAGCTTACAGGGGAGGAGGAACACTGAAGCTTTCTTT. Using reference TRBV5-4 and TRBJ1-1 for the parts outside the CDR3, the full variable domain is ETGVTQSPTHLIKTRGQQVTLRCSSQSGHNTVSWYQQALGQGPQFIFQYYREEENGRGNFPPRFSGLQFPNYSSELNVNALELDDSALYLCASSLQGRRNTEAFFGQGTRLTVV.

The chain uses TRBV28 and TRBJ1-4, with D unclear. The ends were cut back, 6 bases at V and 4 bases at J, with 18 bases in the middle. CDR1 and CDR2 from the germline V gene are MDHEN and SYDVKM. CDR3 length: 16 amino acids. For the CDR3, the DNA is TGTGCCAGCAGCCGCGTCGGACTAACTTTTAATGAAAAACTGTTTTTT. Its translation is CASSRVGLTFNEKLFF.